Listed below are T cell receptor beta chains from one sample, sequenced in a study of CD8 T cells in Susac syndrome. In TCRdb, the immunoSEQ multiplex PCR reads were re-called with MiXCR into one record per CDR3 protein. The sample lists about 82,000 distinct CDR3 sequences; approximately 96% were seen once. Sequences were obtained from CD8+ T cells from PBMCs. The receptors come from a human donor with Susac syndrome. Both conserved end residues are part of each CDR3. A D gene is named only where the DNA matches it firmly. Not every row has a clone size; where given, it reads once, few, many or a size class.

D: NA
J: TRBJ2-7
V: TRBV4-3
size: NA
DNA: TGCGCCAGCAGCCAAGGGTACACCTACGAGCAGTACTTC
CDR3: CASSQGYTYEQYF

D: TRBD1
J: TRBJ1-1
V: TRBV20-1
size: NA
DNA: TGCAGTGCTACCCCGGGACAGGCTCTAATGAACACTGAAGCTTTCTTT
CDR3: CSATPGQALMNTEAFF

D: TRBD2
J: TRBJ2-2
V: TRBV7-9
size: NA
DNA: TGTGCCAGCAGCTCCAGTCGGGGGGGCGCGAACACCGGGGAGCTGTTTTTT
CDR3: CASSSSRGGANTGELFF

D: NA
J: TRBJ1-6
V: TRBV12-3/TRBV12-4
size: NA
DNA: TGTGCCAGCAGTTTCGCCGGACTGAATTCACCCCTCCACTTT
CDR3: CASSFAGLNSPLHF

D: TRBD1
J: TRBJ1-1
V: TRBV5-1
size: NA
DNA: TGCGCCAGCAGCCAGGACAGGGATGCTTTCTTT
CDR3: CASSQDRDAFF

D: NA
J: TRBJ2-5
V: TRBV27
size: NA
DNA: TGTGCCAGCAGCCGAGGGGATGAGGAGACCCAGTACTTC
CDR3: CASSRGDEETQYF

D: NA
J: TRBJ1-6
V: TRBV7-2
size: NA
DNA: TGTGCCAGCAGTAAGGACGCCTATAATTCACCCCTCCACTTT
CDR3: CASSKDAYNSPLHF

D: NA
J: TRBJ2-7
V: TRBV9
size: NA
DNA: TGTGCCAGCAGCCCATCTCAAGGGGTGGGCTACGAGCAGTACTTC
CDR3: CASSPSQGVGYEQYF

D: NA
J: TRBJ2-7
V: TRBV4-3
size: NA
DNA: TGCGCCAGCAGCCAAGATCTAATTTTAAGGGGGGGTACCCCCTACGAGCAGTACTTC
CDR3: CASSQDLILRGGTPYEQYF

D: NA
J: TRBJ1-1
V: TRBV20-1
size: NA
DNA: TGCAGTGCTAGAGACCCGGGGACAAACACTGAAGCTTTCTTT
CDR3: CSARDPGTNTEAFF

D: TRBD1
J: TRBJ1-4
V: TRBV2
size: NA
DNA: TGTGCCAGCAACAGGGGGCTTGAAAAACTGTTTTTT
CDR3: CASNRGLEKLFF

D: TRBD1
J: TRBJ1-2
V: TRBV29-1
size: NA
DNA: TGCAGCGTTCGACAGGGAAACTATGGCTACACCTTC
CDR3: CSVRQGNYGYTF

D: NA
J: TRBJ1-5
V: TRBV28
size: NA
DNA: TGTGCCAGCAGTCTAGCCCAGATCAATCAGCCCCAGCATTTT
CDR3: CASSLAQINQPQHF

D: TRBD1
J: TRBJ2-7
V: TRBV9
size: NA
DNA: TGTGCCAGCAGCGTAGATCTCGGACAGGGAAGGGAGCAGTACTTC
CDR3: CASSVDLGQGREQYF

D: TRBD2
J: TRBJ2-2
V: TRBV29-1
size: NA
DNA: TGCAGCGTGGAGGGGCGGGAGACCGGGGAGCTGTTTTTT
CDR3: CSVEGRETGELFF

D: TRBD1
J: TRBJ1-1
V: TRBV20-1
size: NA
DNA: TGCAGTGCTAGAGATTCACAGGGGAGGACTGAAGCTTTCTTT
CDR3: CSARDSQGRTEAFF

D: NA
J: TRBJ2-2
V: TRBV7-3
size: NA
DNA: TGTGCCAGCAGCGACCAGGTGTTAACCGGGGAGCTGTTTTTT
CDR3: CASSDQVLTGELFF

D: NA
J: TRBJ2-3
V: TRBV4-3
size: NA
DNA: TGCGCCAGCAGCCAAGATCGACTAGTAGTTTCCACAGATACGCAGTATTTT
CDR3: CASSQDRLVVSTDTQYF

D: NA
J: TRBJ1-2
V: TRBV5-6
size: once
DNA: TGTGCCAGCAGCTTGGGAGATGCGGGATATGGCTACACCTTC
CDR3: CASSLGDAGYGYTF

D: NA
J: TRBJ1-1
V: TRBV14
size: NA
DNA: TGTGCCAGCAGCCAAGAATATGCGAACACTGAAGCTTTCTTT
CDR3: CASSQEYANTEAFF

D: NA
J: TRBJ1-1
V: TRBV7-2
size: NA
DNA: TGTGCCAGCAGCTTAGGTTTAGGGACAAGTAACACTGAAGCTTTCTTT
CDR3: CASSLGLGTSNTEAFF

D: TRBD2
J: TRBJ2-1
V: TRBV4-1
size: NA
DNA: TGCGCCAGCAGCCTGGGACTAGGCAATGAGCAGTTCTTC
CDR3: CASSLGLGNEQFF

D: NA
J: TRBJ2-3
V: TRBV9
size: NA
DNA: TGTGCCAGCAGCTTCCGACCGGGGGCGGCCACAGATACGCAGTATTTT
CDR3: CASSFRPGAATDTQYF

D: NA
J: TRBJ2-3
V: TRBV20-1
size: NA
DNA: TGCAGTGCTAGGGGCGGGTCCAGCACAGATACGCAGTATTTT
CDR3: CSARGGSSTDTQYF

D: NA
J: TRBJ1-1
V: TRBV6-5
size: NA
DNA: TGTGCCAGCAGTTACTCGATTAACACTGAAGCTTTCTTT
CDR3: CASSYSINTEAFF